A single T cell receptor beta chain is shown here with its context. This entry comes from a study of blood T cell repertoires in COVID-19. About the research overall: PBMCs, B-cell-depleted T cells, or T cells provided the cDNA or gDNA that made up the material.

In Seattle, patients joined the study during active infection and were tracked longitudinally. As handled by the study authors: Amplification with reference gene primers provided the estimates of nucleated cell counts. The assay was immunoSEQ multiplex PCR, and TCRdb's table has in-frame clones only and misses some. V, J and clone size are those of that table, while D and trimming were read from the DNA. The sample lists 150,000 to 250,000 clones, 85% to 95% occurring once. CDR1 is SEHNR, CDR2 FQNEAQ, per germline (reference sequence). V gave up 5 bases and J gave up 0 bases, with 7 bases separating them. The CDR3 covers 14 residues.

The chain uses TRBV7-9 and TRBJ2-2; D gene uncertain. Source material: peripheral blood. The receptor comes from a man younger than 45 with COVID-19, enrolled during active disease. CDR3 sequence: CASSRLTNTGELFF. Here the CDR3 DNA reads TGTGCCAGCAGCCGACTCACGAACACCGGGGAGCTGTTTTTT.